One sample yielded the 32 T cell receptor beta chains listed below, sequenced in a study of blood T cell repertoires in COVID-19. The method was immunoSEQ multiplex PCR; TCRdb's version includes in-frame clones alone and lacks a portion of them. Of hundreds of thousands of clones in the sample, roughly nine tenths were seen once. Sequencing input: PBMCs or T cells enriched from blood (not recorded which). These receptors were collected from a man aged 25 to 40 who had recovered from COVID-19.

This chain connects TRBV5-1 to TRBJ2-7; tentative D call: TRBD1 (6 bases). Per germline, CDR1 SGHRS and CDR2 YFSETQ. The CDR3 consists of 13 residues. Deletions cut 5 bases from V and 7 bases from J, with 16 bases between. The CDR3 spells CASRYLDSGEQYF. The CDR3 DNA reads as TGCGCCAGCAGATATTTGGACAGCGGTGAGCAGTACTTC.

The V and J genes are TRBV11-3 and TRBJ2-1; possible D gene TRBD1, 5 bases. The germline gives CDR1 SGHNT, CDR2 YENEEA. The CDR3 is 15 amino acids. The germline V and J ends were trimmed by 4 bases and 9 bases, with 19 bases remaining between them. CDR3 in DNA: TGTGCCAGCAGCTCTACAGGTCCTGGTGCCGGTGAGCAGTTCTTC. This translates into CASSSTGPGAGEQFF. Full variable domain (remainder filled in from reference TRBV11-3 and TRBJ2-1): EAGVVQSPRYKIIEKKQPVAFWCNPISGHNTLYWYLQNLGQGPELLIRYENEEAVDDSQLPKDRFSAERLKGVDSTLKIQPAELGDSAVYLCASSSTGPGAGEQFFGPGTRLTVL.

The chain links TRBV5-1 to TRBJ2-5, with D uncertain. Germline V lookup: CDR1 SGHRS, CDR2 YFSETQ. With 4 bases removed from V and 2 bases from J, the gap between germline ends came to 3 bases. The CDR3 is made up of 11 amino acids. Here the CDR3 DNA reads TGCGCCAGCAGCCAACAAGAGACCCAGTACTTC. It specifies CASSQQETQYF.

This chain's CDR3 is CASIDWGTYSGNTIYF. The CDR3 DNA follows: TGTGCCAGTATCGACTGGGGCACCTACTCTGGAAACACCATATATTTT. The gene calls are TRBV19 and TRBJ1-3, with TRBD1 as a possible D gene (5 bases). There are 16 residues in the CDR3. Germline V gene data show CDR1 as LNHDA and CDR2 as SQIVND (reference sequence). The V end was cut by 7 bases, the J end by 0 bases, with 16 bases between.

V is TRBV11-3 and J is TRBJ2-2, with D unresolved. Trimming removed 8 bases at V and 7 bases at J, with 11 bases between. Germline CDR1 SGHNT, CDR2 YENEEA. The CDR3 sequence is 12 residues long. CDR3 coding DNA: TGTGCCAGCGCTAGTCGTGGCGGGGAGCTGTTTTTT. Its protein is CASASRGGELFF.

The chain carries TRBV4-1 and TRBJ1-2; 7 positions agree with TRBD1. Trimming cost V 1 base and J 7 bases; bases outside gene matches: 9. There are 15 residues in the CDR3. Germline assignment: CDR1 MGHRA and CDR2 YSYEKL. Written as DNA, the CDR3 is TGCGCCAGCAGCCAAGGGCGTCAGGGGGGAGGTGGCTACACCTTC. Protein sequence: CASSQGRQGGGGYTF.

CDR3 residues: CASSTRDKANYGYTF. The DNA of the CDR3 is TGTGCCAGTAGTACCCGGGACAAAGCTAACTATGGCTACACCTTC. The V and J genes are TRBV19 and TRBJ1-2; weak D call: TRBD1 (6 bases). CDR3 size: 15 residues. CDR1 is LNHDA, CDR2 SQIVND, per germline (reference sequence). The V gene lost 4 bases and the J gene lost 0 bases, with 12 bases spanning the gap.

DNA for the CDR3: TGTGCCAGCAGAGCCAGACAGTTCTCCTACAATGAGCAGTTCTTC. Protein product: CASRARQFSYNEQFF. The chain combines TRBV21-1 with TRBJ2-1; TRBD1, as called in the table, went unchecked against the DNA. TRBV21-1 is flagged as a pseudogene. The length of the CDR3 is 15 residues.

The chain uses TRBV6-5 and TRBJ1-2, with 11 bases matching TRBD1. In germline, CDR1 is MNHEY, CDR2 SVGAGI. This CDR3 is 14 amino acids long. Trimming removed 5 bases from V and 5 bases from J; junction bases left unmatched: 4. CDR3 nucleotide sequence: TGTGCCAGCAGTCAGGACAGGGGGCGTTATGGCTACACCTTC. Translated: CASSQDRGRYGYTF.

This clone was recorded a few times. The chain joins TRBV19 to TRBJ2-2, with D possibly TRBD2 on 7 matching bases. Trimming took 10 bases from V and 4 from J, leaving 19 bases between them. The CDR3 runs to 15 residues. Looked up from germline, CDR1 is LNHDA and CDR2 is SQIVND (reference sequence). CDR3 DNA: TGTGCCACCGGCGACCCGGGGGGCGGCACCGGGGAGCTGTTTTTT. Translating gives CATGDPGGGTGELFF.

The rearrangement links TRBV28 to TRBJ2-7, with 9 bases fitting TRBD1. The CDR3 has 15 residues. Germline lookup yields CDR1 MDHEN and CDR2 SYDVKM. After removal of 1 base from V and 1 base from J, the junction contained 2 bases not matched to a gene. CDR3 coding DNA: TGTGCCAGCAGTTTATTAGGGACAGGGTCCTACGAGCAGTACTTC. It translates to CASSLLGTGSYEQYF.

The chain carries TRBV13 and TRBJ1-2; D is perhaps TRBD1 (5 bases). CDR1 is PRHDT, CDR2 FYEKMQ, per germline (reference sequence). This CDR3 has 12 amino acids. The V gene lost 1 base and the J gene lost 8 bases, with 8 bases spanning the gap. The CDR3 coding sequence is TGTGCCAGCAGCTTAGAAGGACAAGGCTACACCTTC. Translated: CASSLEGQGYTF.

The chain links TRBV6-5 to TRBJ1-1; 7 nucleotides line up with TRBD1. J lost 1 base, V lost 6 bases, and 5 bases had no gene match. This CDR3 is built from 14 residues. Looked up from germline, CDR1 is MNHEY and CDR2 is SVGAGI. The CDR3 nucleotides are TGTGCCAGCAGCGGACAGGCGTGGAACACTGAAGCTTTCTTT. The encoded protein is CASSGQAWNTEAFF.

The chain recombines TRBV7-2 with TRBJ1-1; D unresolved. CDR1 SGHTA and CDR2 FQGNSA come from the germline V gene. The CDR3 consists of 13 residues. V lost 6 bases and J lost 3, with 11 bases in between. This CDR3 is CASSSGFYTEAFF. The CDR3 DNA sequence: TGTGCCAGCAGTTCGGGGTTCTACACTGAAGCTTTCTTT.

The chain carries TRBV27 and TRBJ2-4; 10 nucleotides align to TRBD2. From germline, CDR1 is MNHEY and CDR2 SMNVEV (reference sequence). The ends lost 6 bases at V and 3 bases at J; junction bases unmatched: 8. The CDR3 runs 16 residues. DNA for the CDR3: TGTGCCAGCAGGAAGAGCGGGAGGGCCGGCAAAAACATTCAGTACTTC. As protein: CASRKSGRAGKNIQYF.

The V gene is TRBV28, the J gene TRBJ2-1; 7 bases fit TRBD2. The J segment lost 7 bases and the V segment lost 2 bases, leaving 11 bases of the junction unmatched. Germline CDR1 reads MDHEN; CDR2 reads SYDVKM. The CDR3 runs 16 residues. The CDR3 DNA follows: TGTGCCAGCAGTTTACTGTCAGGACTAGGGCGTAATGAGCAGTTCTTC. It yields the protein CASSLLSGLGRNEQFF.

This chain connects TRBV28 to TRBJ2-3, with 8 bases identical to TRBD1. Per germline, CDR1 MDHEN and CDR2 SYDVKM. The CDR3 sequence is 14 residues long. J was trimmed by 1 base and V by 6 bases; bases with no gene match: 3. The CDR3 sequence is CASSEDRGTDTQYF. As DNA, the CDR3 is TGTGCCAGCAGCGAGGACAGGGGCACAGATACGCAGTATTTT.

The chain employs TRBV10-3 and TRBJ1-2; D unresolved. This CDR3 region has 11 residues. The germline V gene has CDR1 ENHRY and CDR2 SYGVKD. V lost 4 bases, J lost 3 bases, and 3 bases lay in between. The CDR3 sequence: CAISADYGYTF. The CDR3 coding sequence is TGTGCCATCAGTGCTGACTATGGCTACACCTTC.

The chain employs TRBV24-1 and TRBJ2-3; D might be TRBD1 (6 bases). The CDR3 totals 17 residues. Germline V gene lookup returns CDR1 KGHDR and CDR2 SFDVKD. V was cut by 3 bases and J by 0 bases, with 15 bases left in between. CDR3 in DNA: TGTGCCACCAGTGATCCGGAGACAGGCTCTAGCACAGATACGCAGTATTTT. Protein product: CATSDPETGSSTDTQYF.

The CDR3 bases are TGTGCCAGCAAGGAGGGCTCGGCGAACACTGAAGCTTTCTTT. It codes for CASKEGSANTEAFF. V and J are TRBV2 and TRBJ1-1; D unclear. The CDR3 is 14 amino acids. Germline V gives CDR1 SNHLY, CDR2 FYNNEI. The V end was cut by 7 bases, the J end by 1 base, with 13 bases between. The entire variable domain, with the rest obtained from reference TRBV2 and TRBJ1-1, is as follows: EPEVTQTPSHQVTQMGQEVILRCVPISNHLYFYWYRQILGQKVEFLVSFYNNEISEKSEIFDDQFSVERPDGSNFTLKIRSTKLEDSAMYFCASKEGSANTEAFFGQGTRLTVV.

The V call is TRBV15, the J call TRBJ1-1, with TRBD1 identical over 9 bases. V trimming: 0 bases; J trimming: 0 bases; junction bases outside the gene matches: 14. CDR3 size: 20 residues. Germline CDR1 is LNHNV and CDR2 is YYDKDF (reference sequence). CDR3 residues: CATSRDGFDRGVVMNTEAFF. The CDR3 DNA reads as TGTGCCACCAGCAGAGATGGGTTCGACAGGGGGGTAGTAATGAACACTGAAGCTTTCTTT.

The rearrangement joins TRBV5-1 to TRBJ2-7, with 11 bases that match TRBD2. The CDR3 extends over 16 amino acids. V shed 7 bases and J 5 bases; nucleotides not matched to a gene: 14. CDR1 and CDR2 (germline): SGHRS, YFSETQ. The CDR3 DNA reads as TGCGCCAGCCGGAGGGGTAGCGGGAGGGCCGTGAACGAGCAGTACTTC. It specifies CASRRGSGRAVNEQYF.

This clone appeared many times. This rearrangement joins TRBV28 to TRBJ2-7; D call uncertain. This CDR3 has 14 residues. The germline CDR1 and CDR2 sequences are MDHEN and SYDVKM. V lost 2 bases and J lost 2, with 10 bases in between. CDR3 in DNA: TGTGCCAGCAGTTTAGGATCGACTCCCTACGAGCAGTACTTC. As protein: CASSLGSTPYEQYF.

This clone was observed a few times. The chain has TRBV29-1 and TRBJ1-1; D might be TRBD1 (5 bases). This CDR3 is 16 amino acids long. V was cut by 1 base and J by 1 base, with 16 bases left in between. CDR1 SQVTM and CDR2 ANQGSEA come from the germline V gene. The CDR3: CSVEVGWGRGNTEAFF. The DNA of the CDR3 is TGCAGCGTTGAAGTTGGTTGGGGGAGGGGGAACACTGAAGCTTTCTTT.

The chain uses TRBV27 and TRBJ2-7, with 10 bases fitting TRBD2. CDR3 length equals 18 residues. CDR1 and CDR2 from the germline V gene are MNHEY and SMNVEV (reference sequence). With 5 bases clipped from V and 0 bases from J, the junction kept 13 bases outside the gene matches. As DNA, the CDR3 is TGTGCCAGCAGTCTCAGGCTAGCGGGAGCCCAAAGCTCCTACGAGCAGTACTTC. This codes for CASSLRLAGAQSSYEQYF.

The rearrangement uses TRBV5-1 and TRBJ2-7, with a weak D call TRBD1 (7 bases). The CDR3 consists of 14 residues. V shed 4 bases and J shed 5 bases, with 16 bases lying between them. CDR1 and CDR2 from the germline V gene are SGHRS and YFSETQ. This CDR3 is CASSQGQEGNEQYF. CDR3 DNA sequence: TGCGCCAGCAGCCAAGGACAGGAGGGTAACGAGCAGTACTTC.

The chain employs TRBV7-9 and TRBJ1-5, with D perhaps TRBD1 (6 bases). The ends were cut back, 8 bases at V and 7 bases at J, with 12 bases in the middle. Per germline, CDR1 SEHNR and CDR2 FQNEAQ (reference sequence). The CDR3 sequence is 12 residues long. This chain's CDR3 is CASGEGVQPQHF. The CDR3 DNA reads TGTGCCAGCGGGGAGGGGGTACAGCCCCAGCATTTT.

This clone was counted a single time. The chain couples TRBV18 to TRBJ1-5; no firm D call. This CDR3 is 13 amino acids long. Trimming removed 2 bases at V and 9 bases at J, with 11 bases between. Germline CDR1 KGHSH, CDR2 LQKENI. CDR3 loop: CASSPSRERPQHF. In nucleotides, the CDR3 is TGTGCCAGCTCACCAAGCCGCGAACGGCCCCAGCATTTT.

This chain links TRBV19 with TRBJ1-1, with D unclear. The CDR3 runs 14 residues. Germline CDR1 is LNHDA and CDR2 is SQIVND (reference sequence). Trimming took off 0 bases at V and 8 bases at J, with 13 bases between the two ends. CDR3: CASSIDRDTKEAFF. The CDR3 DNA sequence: TGTGCCAGTAGTATAGACCGAGATACCAAAGAAGCTTTCTTT.

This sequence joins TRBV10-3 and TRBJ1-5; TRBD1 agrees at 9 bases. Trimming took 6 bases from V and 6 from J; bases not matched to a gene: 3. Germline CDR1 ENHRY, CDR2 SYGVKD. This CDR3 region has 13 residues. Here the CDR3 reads CAIRGQGSQPQHF. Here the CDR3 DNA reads TGTGCCATCAGGGGACAGGGAAGTCAGCCCCAGCATTTT.

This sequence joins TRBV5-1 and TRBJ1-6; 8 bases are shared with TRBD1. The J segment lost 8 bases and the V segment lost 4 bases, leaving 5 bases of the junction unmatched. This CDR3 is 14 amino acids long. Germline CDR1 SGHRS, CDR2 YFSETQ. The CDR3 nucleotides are TGCGCCAGCAGCCAGGACAGGGAATATTCACCCCTCCACTTT. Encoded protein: CASSQDREYSPLHF.

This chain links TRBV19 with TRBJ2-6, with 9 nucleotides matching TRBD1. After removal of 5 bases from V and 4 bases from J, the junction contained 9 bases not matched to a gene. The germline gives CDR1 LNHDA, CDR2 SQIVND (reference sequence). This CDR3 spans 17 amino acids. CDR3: CASSAGTGRKGANVLTF. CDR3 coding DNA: TGTGCCAGTAGTGCCGGGACAGGGAGGAAAGGGGCCAACGTCCTGACTTTC.